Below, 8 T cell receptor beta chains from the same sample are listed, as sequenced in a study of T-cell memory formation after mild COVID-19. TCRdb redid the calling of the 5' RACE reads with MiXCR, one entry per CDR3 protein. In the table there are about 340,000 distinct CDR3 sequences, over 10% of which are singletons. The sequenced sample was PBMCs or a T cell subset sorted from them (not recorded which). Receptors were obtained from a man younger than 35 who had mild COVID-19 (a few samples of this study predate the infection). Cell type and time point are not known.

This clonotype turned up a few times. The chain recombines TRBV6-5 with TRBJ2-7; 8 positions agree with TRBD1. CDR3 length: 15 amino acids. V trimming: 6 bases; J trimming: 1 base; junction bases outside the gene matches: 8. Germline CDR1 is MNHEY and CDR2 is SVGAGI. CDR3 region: CASRGTGSGSYEQYV. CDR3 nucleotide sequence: TGTGCCAGCAGGGGGACAGGTTCAGGGTCCTACGAGCAGTACGTC.

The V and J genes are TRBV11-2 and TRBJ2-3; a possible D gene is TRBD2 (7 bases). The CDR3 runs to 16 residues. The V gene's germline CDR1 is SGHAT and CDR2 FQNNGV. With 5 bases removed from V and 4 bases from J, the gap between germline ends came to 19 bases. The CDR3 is CASSLLGGGGADTQYF. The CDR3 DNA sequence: TGTGCCAGCAGCCTCTTAGGGGGGGGAGGGGCAGATACGCAGTATTTT.

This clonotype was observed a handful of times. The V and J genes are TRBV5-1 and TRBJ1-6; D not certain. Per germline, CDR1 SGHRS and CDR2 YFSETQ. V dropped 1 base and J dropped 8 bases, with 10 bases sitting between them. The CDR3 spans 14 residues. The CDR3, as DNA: TGCGCCAGCAGCTTGTCGGGGTCCGATTCACCCCTCCACTTT. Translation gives CASSLSGSDSPLHF.

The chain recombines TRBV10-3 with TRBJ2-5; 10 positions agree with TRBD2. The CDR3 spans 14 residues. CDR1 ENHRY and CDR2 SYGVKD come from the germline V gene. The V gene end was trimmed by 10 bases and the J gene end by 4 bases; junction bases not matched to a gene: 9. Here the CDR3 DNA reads TGTGCCACGGTTAGCGGGGGGCCCACAGAGACCCAGTACTTC. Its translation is CATVSGGPTETQYF.

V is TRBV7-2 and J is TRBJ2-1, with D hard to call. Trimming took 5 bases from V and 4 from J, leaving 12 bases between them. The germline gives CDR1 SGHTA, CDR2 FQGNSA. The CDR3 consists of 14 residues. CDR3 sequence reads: CASSTTGRYNEQFF. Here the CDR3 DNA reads TGTGCCAGCAGCACCACCGGCCGGTACAATGAGCAGTTCTTC.

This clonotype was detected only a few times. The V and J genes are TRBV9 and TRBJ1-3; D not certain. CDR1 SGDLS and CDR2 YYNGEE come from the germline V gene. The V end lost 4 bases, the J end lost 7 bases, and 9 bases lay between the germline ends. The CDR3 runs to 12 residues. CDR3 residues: CASSTSRNTIYF. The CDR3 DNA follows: TGTGCCAGCAGCACCAGTCGGAACACCATATATTTT.

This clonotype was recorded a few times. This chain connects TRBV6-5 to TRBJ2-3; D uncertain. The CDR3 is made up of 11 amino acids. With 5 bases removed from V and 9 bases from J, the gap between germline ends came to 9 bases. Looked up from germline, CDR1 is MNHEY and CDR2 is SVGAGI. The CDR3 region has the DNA TGTGCCAGCAGTAAAGGATGGACGCAGTATTTT. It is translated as CASSKGWTQYF.

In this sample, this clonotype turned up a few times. CDR3 sequence (DNA): TGCGCCAGCAGCCACGAAACCTGGGGTTCTGGCACTGAAGCTTTCTTT. It encodes CASSHETWGSGTEAFF. The J gene is TRBJ1-1, the V gene TRBV4-3; D remains unclear. Between the trimmed V and J ends, which lost 3 bases and 4 bases, there was a span of 18 bases. The CDR3 runs to 16 residues. Germline lookup yields CDR1 LGHNA and CDR2 YSLEER.